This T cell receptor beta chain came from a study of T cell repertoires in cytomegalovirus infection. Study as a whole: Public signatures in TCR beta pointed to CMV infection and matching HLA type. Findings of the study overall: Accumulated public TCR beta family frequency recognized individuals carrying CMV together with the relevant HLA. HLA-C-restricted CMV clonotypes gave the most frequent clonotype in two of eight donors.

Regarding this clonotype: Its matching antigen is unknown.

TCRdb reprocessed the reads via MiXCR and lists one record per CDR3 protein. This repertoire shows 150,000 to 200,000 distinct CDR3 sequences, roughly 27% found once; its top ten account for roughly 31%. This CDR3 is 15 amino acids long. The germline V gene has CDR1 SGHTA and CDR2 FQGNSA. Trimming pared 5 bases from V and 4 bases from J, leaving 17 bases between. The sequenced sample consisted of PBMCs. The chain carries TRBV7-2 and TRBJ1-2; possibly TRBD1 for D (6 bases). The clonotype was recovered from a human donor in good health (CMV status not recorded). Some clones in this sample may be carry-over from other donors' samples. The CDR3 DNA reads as TGTGCCAGCAGCACGGGATTTGACAGGAGCTATGGCTACACCTTC. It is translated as CASSTGFDRSYGYTF. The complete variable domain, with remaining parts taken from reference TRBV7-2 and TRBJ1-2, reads GAGVSQSPSNKVTEKGKDVELRCDPISGHTALYWYRQSLGQGLEFLIYFQGNSAPDKSGLPSDRFSAERTGGSVSTLTIQRTQQEDSAVYLCASSTGFDRSYGYTFGSGTRLTVV.